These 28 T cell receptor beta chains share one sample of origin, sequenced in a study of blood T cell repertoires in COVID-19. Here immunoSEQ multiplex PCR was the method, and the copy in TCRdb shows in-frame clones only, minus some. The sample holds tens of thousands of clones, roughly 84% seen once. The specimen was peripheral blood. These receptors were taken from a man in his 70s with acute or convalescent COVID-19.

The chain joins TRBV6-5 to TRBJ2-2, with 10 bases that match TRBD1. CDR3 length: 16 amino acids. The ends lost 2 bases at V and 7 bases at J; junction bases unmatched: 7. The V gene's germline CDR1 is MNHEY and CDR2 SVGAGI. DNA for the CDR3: TGTGCCAGCAGTTACCCAGGACAGGGGGAGAGCGGGGAGCTGTTTTTT. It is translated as CASSYPGQGESGELFF.

CDR3 DNA: TGTGCCAGCAGCAAGCCGGGGAGATACGAGCAGTACGTC. This codes for CASSKPGRYEQYV. The V gene is TRBV11-2, the J gene TRBJ2-7, with D maybe TRBD2 (5 bases). The CDR3 contains 13 residues. Germline V CDR1 and CDR2: SGHAT, FQNNGV. With 5 bases removed from V and 4 bases from J, the gap between germline ends came to 12 bases.

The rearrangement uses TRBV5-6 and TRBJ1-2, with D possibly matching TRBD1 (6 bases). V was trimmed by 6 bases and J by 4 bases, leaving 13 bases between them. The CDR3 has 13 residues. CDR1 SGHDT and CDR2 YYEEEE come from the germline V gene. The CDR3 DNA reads TGTGCCAGCACCCGGGGGGGCGCCTATGGCTACACCTTC. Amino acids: CASTRGGAYGYTF.

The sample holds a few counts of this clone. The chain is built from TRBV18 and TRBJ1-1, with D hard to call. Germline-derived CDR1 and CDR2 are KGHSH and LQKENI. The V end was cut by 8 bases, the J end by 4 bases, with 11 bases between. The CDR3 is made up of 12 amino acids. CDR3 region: CASTLAGTEAFF. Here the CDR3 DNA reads TGTGCCAGCACCCTGGCGGGCACTGAAGCTTTCTTT.

CDR3 nucleotide sequence: TGTGCCAGCAGCTTAGCGGGGAGCGGGGGCTCCCTCAATGAGCAGTTCTTC. Residues: CASSLAGSGGSLNEQFF. The chain combines TRBV7-9 with TRBJ2-1; 8 nucleotides agree with TRBD2. Trimming removed 0 bases from V and 6 bases from J; junction bases left unmatched: 10. The CDR3 runs to 17 residues. The germline V gene has CDR1 SEHNR and CDR2 FQNEAQ (reference sequence).

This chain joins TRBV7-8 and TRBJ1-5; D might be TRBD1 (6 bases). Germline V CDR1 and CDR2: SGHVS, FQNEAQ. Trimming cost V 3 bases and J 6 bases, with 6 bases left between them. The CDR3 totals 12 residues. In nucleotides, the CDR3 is TGTGCCAGCAGCTTGGACAGTCAGCCCCAGCATTTT. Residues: CASSLDSQPQHF.

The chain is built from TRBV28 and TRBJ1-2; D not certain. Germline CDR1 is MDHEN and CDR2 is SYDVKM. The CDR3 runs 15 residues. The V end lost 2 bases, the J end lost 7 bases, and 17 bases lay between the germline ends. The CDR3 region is CASSLKRGRVSGYTF. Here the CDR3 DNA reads TGTGCCAGCAGTTTAAAACGAGGGAGGGTTTCTGGCTACACCTTC.

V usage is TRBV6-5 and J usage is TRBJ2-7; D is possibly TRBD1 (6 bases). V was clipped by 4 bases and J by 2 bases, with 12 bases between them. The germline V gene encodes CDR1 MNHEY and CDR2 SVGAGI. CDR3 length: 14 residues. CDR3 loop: CASSLQGRAYEQYV. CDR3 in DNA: TGTGCCAGCAGTTTACAGGGTAGGGCCTACGAGCAGTACGTC.

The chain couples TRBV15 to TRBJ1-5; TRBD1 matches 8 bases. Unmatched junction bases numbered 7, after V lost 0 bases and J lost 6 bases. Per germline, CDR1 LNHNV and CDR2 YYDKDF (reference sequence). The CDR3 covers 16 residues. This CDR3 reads CATSRDNPTGAQPQHF. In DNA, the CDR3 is TGTGCCACCAGCAGAGATAACCCGACAGGGGCTCAGCCCCAGCATTTT.

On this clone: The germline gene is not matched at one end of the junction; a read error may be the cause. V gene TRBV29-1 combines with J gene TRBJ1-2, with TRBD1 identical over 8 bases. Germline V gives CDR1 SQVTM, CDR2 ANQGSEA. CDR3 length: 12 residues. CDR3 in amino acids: CSVEGQGGGYTF. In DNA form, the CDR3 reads TGCAGCGTCGAAGGACAGGGTGGGGGCTACACCTTC.

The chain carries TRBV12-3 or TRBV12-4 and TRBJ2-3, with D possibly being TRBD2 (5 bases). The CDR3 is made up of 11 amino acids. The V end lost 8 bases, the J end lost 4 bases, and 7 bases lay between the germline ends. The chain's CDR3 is CASLRADTQYF. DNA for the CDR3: TGTGCCAGCTTGAGGGCAGATACGCAGTATTTT.

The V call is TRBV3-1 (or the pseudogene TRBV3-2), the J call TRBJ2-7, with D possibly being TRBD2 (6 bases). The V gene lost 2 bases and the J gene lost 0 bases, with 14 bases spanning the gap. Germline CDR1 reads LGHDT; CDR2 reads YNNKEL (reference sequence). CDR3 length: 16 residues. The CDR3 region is CASSQHGGFSSYEQYF. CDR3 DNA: TGTGCCAGCAGCCAACATGGGGGGTTTAGCTCCTACGAGCAGTACTTC.

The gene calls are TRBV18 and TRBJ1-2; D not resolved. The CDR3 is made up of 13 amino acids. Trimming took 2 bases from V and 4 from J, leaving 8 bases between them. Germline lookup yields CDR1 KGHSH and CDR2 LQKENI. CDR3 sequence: CASSPGQSYGYTF. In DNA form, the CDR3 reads TGTGCCAGCTCACCAGGGCAGTCCTATGGCTACACCTTC.

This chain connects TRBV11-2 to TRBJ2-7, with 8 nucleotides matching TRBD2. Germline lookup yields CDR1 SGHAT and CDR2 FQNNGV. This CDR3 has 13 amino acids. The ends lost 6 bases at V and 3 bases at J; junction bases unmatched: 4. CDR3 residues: CASSEAGDYEQYV. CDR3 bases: TGTGCCAGCAGTGAAGCGGGGGACTACGAGCAGTACGTC.

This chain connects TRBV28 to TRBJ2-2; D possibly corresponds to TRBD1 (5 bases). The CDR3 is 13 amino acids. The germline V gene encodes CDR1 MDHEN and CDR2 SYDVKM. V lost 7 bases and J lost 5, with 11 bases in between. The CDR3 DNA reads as TGTGCCAGCATAAGGGGTTGGACCGGGGAGCTGTTTTTT. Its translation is CASIRGWTGELFF. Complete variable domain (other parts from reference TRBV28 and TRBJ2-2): DVKVTQSSRYLVKRTGEKVFLECVQDMDHENMFWYRQDPGLGLRLIYFSYDVKMKEKGDIPEGYSVSREKKERFSLILESASTNQTSMYLCASIRGWTGELFFGEGSRLTVL.

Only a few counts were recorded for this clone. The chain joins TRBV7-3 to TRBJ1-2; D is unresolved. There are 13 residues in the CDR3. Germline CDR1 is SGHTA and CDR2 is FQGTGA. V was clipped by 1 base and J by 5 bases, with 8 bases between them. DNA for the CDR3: TGTGCCAGCAGCTTAATTCGGGGTTATGGCTACACCTTC. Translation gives CASSLIRGYGYTF.

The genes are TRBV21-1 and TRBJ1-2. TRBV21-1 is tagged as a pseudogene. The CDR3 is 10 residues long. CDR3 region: CASSIDGYTF. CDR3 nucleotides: TGTGCCAGCAGCATAGATGGCTACACCTTC.

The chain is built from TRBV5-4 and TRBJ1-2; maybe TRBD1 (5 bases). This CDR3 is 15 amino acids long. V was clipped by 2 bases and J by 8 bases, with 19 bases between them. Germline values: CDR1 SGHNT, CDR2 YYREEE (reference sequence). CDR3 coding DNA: TGTGCCAGCAGCTTAGGTGGGGCGGATCTTCAGGGCTACACCTTC. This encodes CASSLGGADLQGYTF.

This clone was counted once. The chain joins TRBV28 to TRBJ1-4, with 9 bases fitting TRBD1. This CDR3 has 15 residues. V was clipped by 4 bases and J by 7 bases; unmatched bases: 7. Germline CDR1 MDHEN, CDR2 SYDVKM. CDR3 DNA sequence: TGTGCCAGCAGTTCGGGACAGGGTGGGTCTGAAAAACTGTTTTTT. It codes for CASSSGQGGSEKLFF.

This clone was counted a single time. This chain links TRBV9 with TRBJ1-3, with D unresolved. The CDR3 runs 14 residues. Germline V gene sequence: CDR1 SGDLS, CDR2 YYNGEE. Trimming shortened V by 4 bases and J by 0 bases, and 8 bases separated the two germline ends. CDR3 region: CASSPMFSGNTIYF. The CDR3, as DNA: TGTGCCAGCAGCCCCATGTTCTCTGGAAACACCATATATTTT.

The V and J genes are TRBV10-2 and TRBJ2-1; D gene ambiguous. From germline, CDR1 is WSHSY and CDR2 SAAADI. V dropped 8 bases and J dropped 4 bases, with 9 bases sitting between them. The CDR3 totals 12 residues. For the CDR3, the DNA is TGCGCCAGCTGCCATACATACAATGAGCAGTTCTTC. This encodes CASCHTYNEQFF.

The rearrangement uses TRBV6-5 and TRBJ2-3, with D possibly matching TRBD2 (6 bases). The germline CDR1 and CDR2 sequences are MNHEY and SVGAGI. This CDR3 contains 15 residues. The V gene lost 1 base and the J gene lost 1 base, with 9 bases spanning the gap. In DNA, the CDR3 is TGTGCCAGCAGTTACTTATCGGGAGGCACAGATACGCAGTATTTT. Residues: CASSYLSGGTDTQYF.

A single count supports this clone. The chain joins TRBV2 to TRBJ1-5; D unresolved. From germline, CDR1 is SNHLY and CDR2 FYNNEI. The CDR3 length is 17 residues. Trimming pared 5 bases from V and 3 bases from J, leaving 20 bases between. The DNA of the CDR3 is TGTGCCAGCAGTAAATCGGGTACGACGCAAGACAATCAGCCCCAGCATTTT. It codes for CASSKSGTTQDNQPQHF.

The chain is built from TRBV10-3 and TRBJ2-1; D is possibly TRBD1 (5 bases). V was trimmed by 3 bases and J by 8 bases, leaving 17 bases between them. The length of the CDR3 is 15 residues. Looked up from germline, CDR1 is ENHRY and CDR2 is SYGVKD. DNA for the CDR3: TGTGCCATCAGTGACGGCAGGGAAGGTATAGATGAGCAGTTCTTC. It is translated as CAISDGREGIDEQFF.

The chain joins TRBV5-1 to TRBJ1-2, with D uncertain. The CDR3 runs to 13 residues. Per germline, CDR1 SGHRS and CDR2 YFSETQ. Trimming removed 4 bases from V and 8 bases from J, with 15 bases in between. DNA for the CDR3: TGCGCCAGCAGCGGAAGGCAGGAACAAGGCTACACCTTC. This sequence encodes CASSGRQEQGYTF. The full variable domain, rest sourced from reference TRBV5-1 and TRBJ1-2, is KAGVTQTPRYLIKTRGQQVTLSCSPISGHRSVSWYQQTPGQGLQFLFEYFSETQRNKGNFPGRFSGRQFSNSRSEMNVSTLELGDSALYLCASSGRQEQGYTFGSGTRLTVV.

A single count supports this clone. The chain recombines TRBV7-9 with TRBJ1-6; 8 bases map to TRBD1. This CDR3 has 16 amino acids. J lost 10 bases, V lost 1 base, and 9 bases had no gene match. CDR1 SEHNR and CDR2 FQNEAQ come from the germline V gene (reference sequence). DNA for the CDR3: TGTGCCAGCAGCTTAGGGACAGGGCGGCCCCAATCACCCCTCCACTTT. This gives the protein CASSLGTGRPQSPLHF.

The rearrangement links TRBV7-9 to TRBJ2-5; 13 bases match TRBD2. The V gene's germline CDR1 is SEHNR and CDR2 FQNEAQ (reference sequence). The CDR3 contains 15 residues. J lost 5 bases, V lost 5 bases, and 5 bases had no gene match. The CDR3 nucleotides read TGTGCCAGCAGCGCAACTAGCGGGGGGGCCGAGACCCAGTACTTC. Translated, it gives CASSATSGGAETQYF.

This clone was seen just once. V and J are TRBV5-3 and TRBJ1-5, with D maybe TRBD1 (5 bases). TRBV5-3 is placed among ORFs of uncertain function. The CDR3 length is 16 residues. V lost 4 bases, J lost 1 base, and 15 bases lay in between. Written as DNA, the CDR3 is TGTGCCAGAAGCCAATGCAGGGAAGCGAGCAATCAGCCCCAGCATTTT. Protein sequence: CARSQCREASNQPQHF.